This TCR beta chain appears in the sequencing data of a study of shared clonotypes between healthy human individuals. Study-wide results and limits: Generation probability values for non-shared clonotypes were lower than those for clonotypes shared by all four donors. Of the naive CD4 clonotypes, 4% to 5% were shared across several donors.

CDR3 size: 14 residues. CDR1 is LNHNV and CDR2 is YYDKDF in the germline V gene (reference sequence). Trimming removed 0 bases at V and 4 bases at J, with 7 bases between. For every subset, genomic DNA was evenly distributed across several immunoSEQ plates. The data were produced by immunoSEQ multiplex PCR, yet TCRdb's version contains in-frame clones alone and is incomplete. The sample records about 2.1 million clones, 93% being singletons. Naive CD8 cells lacked CD45RO, underwent positive selection for CCR7 and left out terminally differentiated effector memory CD45RA+ cells. A note on this clone: Its cognate antigen is unknown.

The rearrangement uses TRBV15 and TRBJ2-1, with a weak D call TRBD1 (6 bases). This receptor was taken from a man between 18 and 29 years old in good health. Some clones in this sample may be carry-over from other donors' samples. Material: naive CD8+ T cells from PBMCs. CDR3 in amino acids: CATSRERGYNEQFF. The CDR3 nucleotides are TGTGCCACCAGCAGAGAGAGGGGGTACAATGAGCAGTTCTTC.